The 12 T cell receptor beta chains presented below share a single source sample, sequenced in a study of T cells in Graves' hyperthyroidism and ophthalmopathy. TCR beta CDR3 sequences were amplified from RNA transcripts. Using the HTBI primer set, a first-round RT-PCR was run on the TCR CDR3. In TCRdb, the multiplex PCR reads were re-called with MiXCR into one record per CDR3 protein. The repertoire has fewer than 900,000 distinct CDR3 sequences, about 15% of them found once; the top ten carry 8.4%. The sample consisted of blood. The receptors were gathered from a man aged 18 to 29 with Graves' hyperthyroidism.

This clonotype was seen repeatedly, ten times or more. The chain employs TRBV12-5 and TRBJ2-7; tentatively, D is TRBD1 (6 bases). The CDR3 length is 13 residues. The germline V gene encodes CDR1 LGHNT and CDR2 FRNRAP. Trimming removed 4 bases at V and 6 bases at J, with 13 bases between. In DNA form, the CDR3 reads TGTGCTAGTGGTTACCACACAGGGATCGAGCAGTACTTC. It codes for CASGYHTGIEQYF.

This clonotype was counted many times. This chain links TRBV7-9 with TRBJ2-1, with 11 bases fitting TRBD2. The CDR3 totals 15 residues. The V gene end was trimmed by 5 bases and the J gene end by 10 bases; junction bases not matched to a gene: 10. CDR1 SEHNR and CDR2 FQNEAQ come from the germline V gene (reference sequence). The CDR3 DNA follows: TGTGCCAGCAGCCTACGCGGGACTAGCGGTTCCGAGCAGTTCTTC. Protein: CASSLRGTSGSEQFF.

The rearrangement uses TRBV6-5 and TRBJ2-1; 13 bases match TRBD2. Germline V gives CDR1 MNHEY, CDR2 SVGAGI. J gave up 7 bases and V 6 bases, and 15 bases lay outside the gene matches. The CDR3 loop spans 18 amino acids. The CDR3 DNA reads TGTGCCAGCAGGTTTGGGCCATTCGTACTAGCGGGAGGGAATGAGCAGTTCTTC. Encoded protein: CASRFGPFVLAGGNEQFF.

The CDR3 sequence is CASSEVGSGELFF. The CDR3 DNA reads as TGTGCCAGCAGTGAAGTAGGTTCTGGGGAGCTGTTTTTT. V usage is TRBV6-1 and J usage is TRBJ2-2; D ambiguous. The CDR3 runs to 13 residues. The germline CDR1 and CDR2 sequences are MNHNS and SASEGT. The V gene lost 1 base and the J gene lost 8 bases, with 8 bases spanning the gap.

This clonotype was seen ten or more times. The chain has TRBV11-2 and TRBJ2-7, with 7 bases matching TRBD1. Losses at the gene ends were 4 bases for V and 3 bases for J; bases not matched to a gene: 12. The CDR3 runs to 16 residues. CDR1 is SGHAT and CDR2 is FQNNGV in the germline V gene. Here the CDR3 DNA reads TGTGCCAGCAGCTCCTATAAGTTAGGGGGCCGCTACGAGCAGTACTTC. Protein sequence: CASSSYKLGGRYEQYF.

The chain links TRBV7-9 to TRBJ2-3, with 7 bases identical to TRBD2. CDR1 and CDR2 from the germline V gene are SEHNR and FQNEAQ (reference sequence). The CDR3 sequence is 15 residues long. Trimming cost V 2 bases and J 5 bases; bases outside gene matches: 7. CDR3 bases: TGTGCCAGCAGCTTAAGGCTAGCGGTAGGAGATACGCAGTATTTT. This sequence encodes CASSLRLAVGDTQYF.

In its sample, this clonotype was seen a few times. The chain has TRBV18 and TRBJ1-2; 12 bases fit TRBD1. The germline gives CDR1 KGHSH, CDR2 LQKENI. The J segment lost 7 bases and the V segment lost 2 bases, leaving 2 bases of the junction unmatched. The CDR3 length is 14 residues. Written as DNA, the CDR3 is TGTGCCAGCTCACCATTGGGACAGGGGGCTGGCTACACCTTC. It specifies CASSPLGQGAGYTF.

In this sample, this clonotype turned up a few times. Germline and junction disagree at one end, which may indicate a read error. The chain combines TRBV3-1 with TRBJ1-3; maybe TRBD1 (6 bases). Germline V gene data show CDR1 as LGHDT and CDR2 as YNNKEL (reference sequence). The CDR3 has 13 amino acids. In DNA form, the CDR3 reads TGTGCCAGGAGCCCACAGGGACGAAACACCATATATTTT. Its protein product is CARSPQGRNTIYF.

CDR3 in amino acids: CASSPSGSNIQYF. DNA of the CDR3: TGTGCCAGCTCCCCTAGCGGGAGTAACATTCAGTACTTC. The chain couples TRBV18 to TRBJ2-4, with 10 positions matching TRBD2. Germline CDR1 KGHSH, CDR2 LQKENI. V lost 6 bases, J lost 7 bases, and 3 bases stayed unmatched. This CDR3 is built from 13 residues.

The chain links TRBV7-3 to TRBJ2-1; 9 nucleotides align to TRBD2. CDR1 is SGHTA and CDR2 is FQGTGA in the germline V gene. CDR3 length: 14 amino acids. The junction had 7 bases not matched to a gene; V was cut back by 3 bases and J by 10 bases. This CDR3 reads CASSFLPGLAEQFF. DNA of the CDR3: TGTGCCAGCAGCTTTCTTCCGGGACTAGCCGAGCAGTTCTTC.

The V call is TRBV20-1, the J call TRBJ2-1; perhaps TRBD1 as D (6 bases). Deletions cut 6 bases from V and 3 bases from J, with 12 bases between. The CDR3 spans 13 residues. Per germline, CDR1 DFQATT and CDR2 SNEGSKA (reference sequence). The CDR3 DNA reads TGCAGTGCCCCAGGGGCGCTCTACAATGAGCAGTTCTTC. Translating it yields CSAPGALYNEQFF.

This clonotype has just a few counts. The genes are TRBV9 and TRBJ2-7; 11 nucleotides line up with TRBD1. This CDR3 has 16 amino acids. V shed 0 bases and J 2 bases; nucleotides not matched to a gene: 4. The V gene's germline CDR1 is SGDLS and CDR2 YYNGEE. The CDR3 is CASSVADRGQTYEQYF. The CDR3, as DNA: TGTGCCAGCAGCGTAGCGGACAGGGGGCAAACCTACGAGCAGTACTTC.